The 2 T cell receptor beta chains listed next were all sequenced from one sample in a study of blood T cell repertoires in COVID-19. Method: immunoSEQ multiplex PCR; TCRdb's copy keeps in-frame clones and lacks some. The sample yields about 36,000 clones, roughly 84% seen once. The specimen sequenced was peripheral blood. The receptors originated from a human donor in a cohort sampled during active COVID-19.

The V gene is TRBV5-1, the J gene TRBJ2-2; perhaps TRBD1 as D (6 bases). The CDR3 loop spans 17 amino acids. Germline loops: CDR1 SGHRS, CDR2 YFSETQ. The ends were cut back, 6 bases at V and 1 base at J, with 19 bases in the middle. For the CDR3, the DNA is TGCGCCAGCACTGAAGGGCCCGAACAGGGGAACACCGGGGAGCTGTTTTTT. Translated, it gives CASTEGPEQGNTGELFF.

V is TRBV4-2 and J is TRBJ1-1; tentatively, D is TRBD1 (6 bases). The CDR3 has 18 residues. Germline-derived CDR1 and CDR2 are LGHNA and YNFKEQ. V gave up 0 bases and J gave up 3 bases, with 20 bases separating them. CDR3 nucleotides: TGTGCCAGCAGCCAAGAAGGGAAACAGGGTCCGAGGGACACTGAAGCTTTCTTT. Amino acids: CASSQEGKQGPRDTEAFF.